Many counts were recorded for the clone carrying this TCR beta chain. Its specificity is unknown. The TCRbeta library was prepared with unique molecular identifiers. Each CDR3 protein is one row after TCRdb ran MiXCR on the PCR reads. The sample yields approximately 31,000 distinct CDR3 sequences, about 6.8% seen once. This entry is derived from a study of T-cell reconstitution after alpha-beta-depleted transplantation in children. Study results and caveats: Surviving recipient T cells and thymic progenitors underlay high day-60 TCRbeta diversity in some patients. After one year, T-cell counts and TCRbeta diversity mostly came from new T cells. The study reportedly traced alpha-beta T cells about two months after transplant to several hundred expanded graft clones.

CDR1 and CDR2 (germline): LGHNA, YSLEER. The CDR3 has 19 amino acids. The V gene end was trimmed by 0 bases and the J gene end by 5 bases; junction bases not matched to a gene: 11. Sequences were derived from peripheral blood, sampled 60 days after TCRalphabeta/CD19-depleted stem cell transplant. V is TRBV4-3 and J is TRBJ1-6, with 9 bases aligning to TRBD1. The clonotype was recovered from a child younger than two who had a stem cell transplant for acute myeloid leukemia, so the T cells may come from the graft donor. CDR3 region: CASSQEGQGVVWDNSPLHF. DNA for the CDR3: TGCGCCAGCAGCCAAGAGGGACAGGGAGTAGTTTGGGATAATTCACCCCTCCACTTT.